This TCR beta chain was sequenced during a study of CD8 T cells in Susac syndrome. Germline CDR1 is SGHRS and CDR2 is YFSETQ. The CDR3 contains 14 residues. After removal of 4 bases from V and 5 bases from J, the junction contained 5 bases not matched to a gene. The authors carried out high-throughput sequencing of TCR beta. They applied it to CD8+ and CD4+ T cells obtained from blood. It was with random hexamers that roughly 0.5 to 1 ug RNA was reverse transcribed. TCRdb re-derived calls from the immunoSEQ multiplex PCR reads in MiXCR, one entry per CDR3 protein. The profile shows about 150,000 distinct CDR3 sequences, approximately 96% of them singletons.

The source of this sequence is a human donor with Susac syndrome. The sample consisted of CD4+ T cells from PBMCs. The chain employs TRBV5-1 and TRBJ1-4; 7 positions match TRBD1. CDR3 amino acids: CASSAGQQNEKLFF. CDR3 bases: TGCGCCAGCAGCGCGGGACAGCAGAATGAAAAACTGTTTTTT.